The clone carrying this T cell receptor (beta chain) appeared many times. Germline and junction disagree at one end, which may indicate a read error. The data were obtained in a study of tumor-infiltrating lymphocytes in oesophageal squamous cell carcinoma. Germline values: CDR1 MNHNS, CDR2 SASEGT. The CDR3 totals 14 residues. TCRdb re-called the PCR reads with MiXCR, one entry per CDR3 protein. The sample includes 13,000 or so distinct CDR3 sequences, 50% to 60% of them seen just once. The TCR sequence derives from a female donor with esophageal squamous cell carcinoma. The rearrangement uses TRBV6-1 and TRBJ2-1; 8 bases fit TRBD2. The material sequenced was esophageal tumor tissue. The DNA for the CDR3 is TGTGCCAGCAGTTATCCTCAGGAGAGCGGGAGAGTGATCTTC. Translating gives CASSYPQESGRVIF.